These T cell receptor beta chains were read from a single sample in a study of blood T cell repertoires in COVID-19. Measured with immunoSEQ multiplex PCR; TCRdb has only the in-frame clones, and not every one. Here the sample spans about 370,000 clones, 75% to 90% being singletons. Sequenced: PBMCs or T cells enriched from blood (not recorded which). The source of these receptors is a man between 18 and 29 years old who had recovered from COVID-19. The CDR3 runs from the conserved cysteine through the conserved F or W. The order of the fields is J gene, V gene, D gene, clone size, CDR3 DNA, CDR3 protein. A D gene is named only where the DNA matches it firmly. Only part of the rows carry a size: once, few, many, or a class if the clone is expanded.

TRBJ2-7 TRBV6-5 . . TGTGCCAGCAGGCGTACCGTCCGGGTATCCTACGAGCAGTACTTC CASRRTVRVSYEQYF
TRBJ2-1 TRBV27 . . TGTGCCAGCAGTTTTGGTGGGAGTATAGGAAATGAGCAGTTCTTC CASSFGGSIGNEQFF
TRBJ2-7 TRBV30 TRBD1 . TGTGCCTGGAGAGCCGGGACAGGGACTTACGAGCAGTACTTC CAWRAGTGTYEQYF
TRBJ1-4 TRBV7-9 TRBD1 . TGTACCAGCAGCTCACAGGGGGGAAATGAAAAACTGTTTTTT CTSSSQGGNEKLFF
TRBJ2-3 TRBV4-3 . . TGCGCCAGCAGCCAAGGTACAGGCCTTTTCACAGATACGCAGTATTTT CASSQGTGLFTDTQYF
TRBJ1-2 TRBV19 . . TGTGCCAGTAGTGAAGGGAGGGACTATGGCTACACCTTC CASSEGRDYGYTF
TRBJ1-5 TRBV18 TRBD1 . TGTGCCAGCTCACCACCGGGACAGGGGGCGAGTCAGCCCCAGCATTTT CASSPPGQGASQPQHF
TRBJ2-3 TRBV5-1 . . TGCGCCAGCAGCTTGTCCGGGGGAACAGATACGCAGTATTTT CASSLSGGTDTQYF
TRBJ2-5 TRBV5-4 . . TGTGCCAGCAGCTTGGGACACTACCAAGAGACCCAGTACTTC CASSLGHYQETQYF
TRBJ1-4 TRBV7-6 . . TGTGCCAGCAGCACGGGACTCCCAAGCGAAAAACTGTTTTTT CASSTGLPSEKLFF
TRBJ1-1 TRBV19 TRBD1 . TGTGCCAGTAGTATAACGGCCGGGACAGGGGGCCCTGAAGCTTTCTTT CASSITAGTGGPEAFF
TRBJ1-4 TRBV11-2 . . TGTGCCAGCAGCCGGTGGGACAATCCTGCAACTAATGAAAAACTGTTTTTT CASSRWDNPATNEKLFF
TRBJ2-6 TRBV19 . . TGTGCCAGTAGGCCGCTGGATGGTGGGAGCTCTGGGGCCAACGTCCTGACTTTC CASRPLDGGSSGANVLTF
TRBJ1-1 TRBV7-9 . . TGTGCCAGCAGCTTAGCCTCTCCCGAACAAGCTGAAGCTTTCTTT CASSLASPEQAEAFF
TRBJ2-3 TRBV7-2 TRBD2 . TGTGCCAGCAGCTCCCCACCTCCTCGACTAGCGGGACTCACAGATACGCAGTATTTT CASSSPPPRLAGLTDTQYF
TRBJ1-6 TRBV9 . . TGTGCCAGCAGCGTCCGGGTCTATAATTCACCCCTCCACTTT CASSVRVYNSPLHF
TRBJ1-1 TRBV5-5 . . TGTGCCAGCAGCTTGGAAGACAGGAGGAACACTGAAGCTTTCTTT CASSLEDRRNTEAFF
TRBJ2-1 TRBV12-3/TRBV12-4 TRBD2 . TGTGCCAGCACTAGCGGGGGATATAATGAGCAGTTCTTC CASTSGGYNEQFF
TRBJ2-7 TRBV27 TRBD1 . TGTGCCAGCAGCCCAGGACAGGGTAGAACCTACGAGCAGTACTTC CASSPGQGRTYEQYF
TRBJ2-7 TRBV6-2/TRBV6-3 . . TGTGCCAGCAGTGTCCCGGACAGACCCTACGAGCAGTACTTC CASSVPDRPYEQYF
TRBJ1-6 TRBV7-6 . . TGTGCCAGCAGCTTAAAGGCCAGGGTGAACGATTCACCCCTCCACTTT CASSLKARVNDSPLHF
TRBJ2-1 TRBV7-9 . once TGTGCCAGCAGCACAGGTGGGGAGCAGTTCTTC CASSTGGEQFF
TRBJ1-6 TRBV6-2/TRBV6-3 TRBD1 . TGTGCCAGCAGTTCGGGACAGGGTGTCTATAATTCACCCCTCCACTTT CASSSGQGVYNSPLHF
TRBJ2-7 TRBV9 . once TGTGCCAGCAGCGTAGAGGCATTAGCCACGTACGAGCAGTACTTC CASSVEALATYEQYF
TRBJ2-7 TRBV19 TRBD1 . TGTGCCAGTAGTATCGTACACAGGGGTATCCCACCCCCACACGAGCAGTACTTC CASSIVHRGIPPPHEQYF
TRBJ1-5 TRBV19 TRBD1 . TGTGCCAGTGATCGGACAGGGGATAGCAATCAGCCCCAGCATTTT CASDRTGDSNQPQHF
TRBJ1-2 TRBV18 . . TGTGCCAGCTCACCAGGCTCAGGGCTTCAGGTTTTGGGCTACACCTTC CASSPGSGLQVLGYTF
TRBJ2-7 TRBV2 . . TGTGCCAGCACCGTCAGAAGGGGTTTCTACGAGCAGTACTTC CASTVRRGFYEQYF
TRBJ2-7 TRBV5-4 TRBD1 once TGTGCCAGCAGCTCCCCGGGACAGGCGTACGAGCAGTACTTC CASSSPGQAYEQYF
TRBJ1-1 TRBV19 . once TGTGCCAGTAGTATAGGGAAGACTACTGAAGCTTTCTTT CASSIGKTTEAFF